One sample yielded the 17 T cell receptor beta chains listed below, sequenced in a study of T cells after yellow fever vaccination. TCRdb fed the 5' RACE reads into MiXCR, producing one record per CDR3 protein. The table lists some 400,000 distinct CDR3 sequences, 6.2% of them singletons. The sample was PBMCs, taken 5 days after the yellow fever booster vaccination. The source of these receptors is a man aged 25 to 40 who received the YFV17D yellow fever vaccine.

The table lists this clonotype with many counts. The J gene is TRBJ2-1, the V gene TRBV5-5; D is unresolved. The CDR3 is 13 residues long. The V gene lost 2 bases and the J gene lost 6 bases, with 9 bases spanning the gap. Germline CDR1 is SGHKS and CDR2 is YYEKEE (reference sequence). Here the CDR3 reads CASSLYSPNEQFF. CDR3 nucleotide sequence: TGTGCCAGCAGCTTATATAGTCCCAATGAGCAGTTCTTC.

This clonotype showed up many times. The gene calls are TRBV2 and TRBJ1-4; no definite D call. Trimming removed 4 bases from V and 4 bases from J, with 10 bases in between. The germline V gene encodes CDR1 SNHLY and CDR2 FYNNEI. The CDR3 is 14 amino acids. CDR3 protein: CASSVSQVNEKLFF. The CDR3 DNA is TGTGCCAGCAGTGTATCTCAAGTTAATGAAAAACTGTTTTTT.

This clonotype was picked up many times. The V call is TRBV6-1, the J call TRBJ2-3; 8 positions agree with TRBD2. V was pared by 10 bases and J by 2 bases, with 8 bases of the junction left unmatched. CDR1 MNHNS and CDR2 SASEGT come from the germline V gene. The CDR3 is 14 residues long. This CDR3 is CAIAASGLTDTQYF. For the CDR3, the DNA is TGTGCCATCGCCGCTAGCGGGCTCACAGATACGCAGTATTTT.

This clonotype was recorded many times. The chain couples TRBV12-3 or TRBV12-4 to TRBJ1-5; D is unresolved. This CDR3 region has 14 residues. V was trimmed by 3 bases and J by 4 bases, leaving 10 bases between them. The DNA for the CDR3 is TGTGCCAGCAGTTTCTTGGGCCCAAATCAGCCCCAGCATTTT. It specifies CASSFLGPNQPQHF.

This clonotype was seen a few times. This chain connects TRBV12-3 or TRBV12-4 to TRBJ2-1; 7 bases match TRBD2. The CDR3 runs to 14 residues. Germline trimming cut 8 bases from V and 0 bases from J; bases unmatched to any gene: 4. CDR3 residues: CASDGEGSYNEQFF. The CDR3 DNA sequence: TGTGCCAGCGACGGGGAGGGCTCCTACAATGAGCAGTTCTTC.

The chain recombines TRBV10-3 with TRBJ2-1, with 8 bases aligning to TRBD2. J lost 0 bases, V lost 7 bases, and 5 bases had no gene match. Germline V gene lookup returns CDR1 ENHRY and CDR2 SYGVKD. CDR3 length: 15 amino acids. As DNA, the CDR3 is TGTGCCATCACCCCCAGCGGGAGCTCCTACAATGAGCAGTTCTTC. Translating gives CAITPSGSSYNEQFF.

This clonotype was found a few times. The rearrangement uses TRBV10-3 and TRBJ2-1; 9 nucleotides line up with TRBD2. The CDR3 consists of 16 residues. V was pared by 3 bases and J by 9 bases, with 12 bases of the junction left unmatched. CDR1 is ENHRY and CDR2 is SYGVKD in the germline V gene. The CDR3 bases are TGTGCCATCAGTGATTATAGCGGGAGAACGACGGGTGAGCAGTTCTTC. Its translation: CAISDYSGRTTGEQFF.

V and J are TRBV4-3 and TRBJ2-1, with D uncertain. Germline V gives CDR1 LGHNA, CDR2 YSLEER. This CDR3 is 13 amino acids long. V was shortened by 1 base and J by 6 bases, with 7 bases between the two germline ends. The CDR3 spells CASSQGVANEQFF. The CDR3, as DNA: TGCGCCAGCAGCCAAGGGGTCGCCAATGAGCAGTTCTTC.

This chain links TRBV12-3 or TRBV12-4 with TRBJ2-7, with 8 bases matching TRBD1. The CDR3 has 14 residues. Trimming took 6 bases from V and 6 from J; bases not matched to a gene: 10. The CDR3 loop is CASSYIQGGTEQYF. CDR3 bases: TGTGCCAGCAGCTACATACAGGGGGGTACCGAGCAGTACTTC.

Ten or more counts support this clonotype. The CDR3 bases are TGCGCCAGCAGCTGGCCGGGACTAGCGGGGGGAAATGAGCAGTTCTTC. This sequence encodes CASSWPGLAGGNEQFF. The chain links TRBV5-1 to TRBJ2-1, with 15 bases matching TRBD2. The V segment lost 3 bases and the J segment 7 bases; nucleotides outside the gene matches: 5. The CDR3 length is 16 residues. Germline V CDR1 and CDR2: SGHRS, YFSETQ.

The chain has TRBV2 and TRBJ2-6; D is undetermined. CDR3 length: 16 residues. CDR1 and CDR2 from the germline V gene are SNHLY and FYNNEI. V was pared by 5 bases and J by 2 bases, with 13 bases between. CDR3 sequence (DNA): TGTGCCAGCAGTCCCGGTCTCCGGGCTGGGGCCAACGTCCTGACTTTC. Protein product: CASSPGLRAGANVLTF.

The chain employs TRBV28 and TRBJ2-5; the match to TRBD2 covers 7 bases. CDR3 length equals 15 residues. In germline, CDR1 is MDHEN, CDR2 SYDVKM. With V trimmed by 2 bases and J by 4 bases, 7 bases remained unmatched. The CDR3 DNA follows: TGTGCCAGCAGTTTAACTGCGGGAGCGGGAGAGACCCAGTACTTC. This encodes CASSLTAGAGETQYF.

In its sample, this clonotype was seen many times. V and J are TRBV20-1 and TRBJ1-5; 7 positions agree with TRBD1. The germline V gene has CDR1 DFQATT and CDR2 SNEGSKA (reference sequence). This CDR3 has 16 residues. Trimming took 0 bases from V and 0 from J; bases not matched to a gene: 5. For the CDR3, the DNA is TGCAGTGCTAGAGATCCGGGACAGTATAGCAATCAGCCCCAGCATTTT. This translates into CSARDPGQYSNQPQHF.

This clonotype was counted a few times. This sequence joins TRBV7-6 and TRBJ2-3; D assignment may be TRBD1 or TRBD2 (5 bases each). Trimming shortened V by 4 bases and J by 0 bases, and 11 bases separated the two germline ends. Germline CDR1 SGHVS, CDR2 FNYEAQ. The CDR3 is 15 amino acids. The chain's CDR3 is CASSSGPSSTDTQYF. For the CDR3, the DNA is TGTGCCAGCAGCTCGGGGCCGTCTAGCACAGATACGCAGTATTTT.

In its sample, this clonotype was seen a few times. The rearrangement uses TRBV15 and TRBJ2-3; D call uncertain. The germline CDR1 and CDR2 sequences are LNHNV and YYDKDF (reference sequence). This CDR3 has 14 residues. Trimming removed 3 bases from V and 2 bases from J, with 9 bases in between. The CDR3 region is CATSRSASTDTQYF. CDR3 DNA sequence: TGTGCCACCAGCAGGTCGGCTTCCACAGATACGCAGTATTTT.

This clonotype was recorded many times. This chain's CDR3 is CASSLLLSGRPNLYF. CDR3 coding DNA: TGTGCCAGCAGCCTACTCCTTAGCGGGAGGCCCAACTTGTACTTC. The V call is TRBV7-2, the J call TRBJ2-7; 10 nucleotides align to TRBD2. The CDR3 extends over 15 amino acids. V lost 5 bases, J lost 12 bases, and 16 bases stayed unmatched. Germline-derived CDR1 and CDR2 are SGHTA and FQGNSA.

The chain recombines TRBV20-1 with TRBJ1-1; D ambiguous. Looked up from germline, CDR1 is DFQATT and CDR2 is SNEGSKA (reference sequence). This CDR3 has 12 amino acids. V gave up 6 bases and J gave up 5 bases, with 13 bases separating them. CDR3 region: CSASQLLTEAFF. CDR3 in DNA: TGCAGTGCCTCCCAATTGTTGACTGAAGCTTTCTTT.